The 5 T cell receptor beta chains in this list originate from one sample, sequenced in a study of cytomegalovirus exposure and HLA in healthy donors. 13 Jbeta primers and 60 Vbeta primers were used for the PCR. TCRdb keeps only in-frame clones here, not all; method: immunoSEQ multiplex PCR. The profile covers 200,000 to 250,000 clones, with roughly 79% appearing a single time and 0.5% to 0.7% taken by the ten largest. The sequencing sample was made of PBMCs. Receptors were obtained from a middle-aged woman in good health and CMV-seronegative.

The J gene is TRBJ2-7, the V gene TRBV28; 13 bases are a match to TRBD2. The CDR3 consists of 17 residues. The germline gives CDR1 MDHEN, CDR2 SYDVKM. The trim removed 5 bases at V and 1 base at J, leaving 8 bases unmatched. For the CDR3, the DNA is TGTGCCAGCAGTCCCATCGGACTAGCGGGGGTATCCTACGAGCAGTACTTC. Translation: CASSPIGLAGVSYEQYF.

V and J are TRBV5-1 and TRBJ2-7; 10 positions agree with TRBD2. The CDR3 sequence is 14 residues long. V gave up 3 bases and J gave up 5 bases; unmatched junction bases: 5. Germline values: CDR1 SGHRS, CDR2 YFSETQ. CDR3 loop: CASSSGLASNEQYF. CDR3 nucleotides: TGCGCCAGCAGCTCGGGACTAGCGTCCAACGAGCAGTACTTC.

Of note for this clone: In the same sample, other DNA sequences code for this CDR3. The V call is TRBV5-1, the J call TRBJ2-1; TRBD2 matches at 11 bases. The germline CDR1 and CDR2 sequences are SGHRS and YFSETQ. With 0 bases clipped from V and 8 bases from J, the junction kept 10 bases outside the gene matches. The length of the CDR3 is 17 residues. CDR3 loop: CASSLGRSSGGADEQFF. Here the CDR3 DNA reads TGCGCCAGCAGCTTGGGGAGGAGTAGCGGGGGGGCCGATGAGCAGTTCTTC.

The chain's CDR3 is CASSVASGSSYNEQFF. In nucleotides, the CDR3 is TGCGCCAGCAGTGTAGCCAGCGGGAGCTCCTACAATGAGCAGTTCTTC. The chain uses TRBV10-1 and TRBJ2-1, with 8 bases fitting TRBD2. CDR1 WNHNN and CDR2 SYGVQD come from the germline V gene (reference sequence). After removal of 4 bases from V and 0 bases from J, the junction contained 5 bases not matched to a gene. The CDR3 length is 16 residues.

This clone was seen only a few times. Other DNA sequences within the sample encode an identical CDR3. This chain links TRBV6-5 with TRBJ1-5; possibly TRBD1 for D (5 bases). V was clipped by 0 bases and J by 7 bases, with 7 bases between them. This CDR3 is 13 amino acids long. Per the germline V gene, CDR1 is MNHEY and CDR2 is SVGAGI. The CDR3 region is CASSYSRGQPQHF. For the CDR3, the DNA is TGTGCCAGCAGTTACTCGCGGGGGCAGCCCCAGCATTTT.